This entry lists 24 T cell receptor beta chains sequenced from one sample in a study of blood T cell repertoires in COVID-19. The method was immunoSEQ multiplex PCR; TCRdb's version includes in-frame clones alone and lacks a portion of them. The top ten clones hold roughly 4% of a sample with 250,000 to 350,000 clones, roughly 88% of them seen once. The sample comprised PBMCs or T cells enriched from blood (not recorded which). All receptors come from a woman under 40 who had recovered from COVID-19.

This chain joins TRBV3-1 (or the pseudogene TRBV3-2) and TRBJ2-1; D may be TRBD2 (6 bases). This CDR3 spans 17 amino acids. Germline loops: CDR1 LGHDT, CDR2 YNNKEL (reference sequence). V was clipped by 3 bases and J by 0 bases, with 15 bases between them. CDR3 in amino acids: CASSHAGTGSSYNEQFF. CDR3 coding DNA: TGTGCCAGCAGCCATGCCGGGACTGGGAGCTCCTACAATGAGCAGTTCTTC.

The V call is TRBV20-1, the J call TRBJ1-1, with D possibly TRBD1 on 5 matching bases. Germline V lookup: CDR1 DFQATT, CDR2 SNEGSKA (reference sequence). V lost 3 bases and J 11 bases, leaving 25 bases between the germline ends. The CDR3 has 15 amino acids. CDR3 protein: CSASNSGHRSLRAFF. CDR3 DNA: TGCAGTGCTAGTAATTCCGGGCACAGGAGCTTGAGGGCTTTCTTT.

The chain joins TRBV21-1 to TRBJ1-1; the table's TRBD1 call for D was not verified on the DNA. TRBV21-1 is given as a pseudogene. The CDR3 covers 14 residues. DNA for the CDR3: TGTGCCAGCAGCAAAGAGGCAGGGGACACTGAAGCTTTCTTT. Translated, it gives CASSKEAGDTEAFF.

The rearrangement uses TRBV21-1 and TRBJ2-2; the table's D call of TRBD1 was not tested on the DNA. TRBV21-1 is listed as a pseudogene. The CDR3 is 15 amino acids. The CDR3: CATRPGQANTGELFF. In DNA form, the CDR3 reads TGTGCCACCCGGCCGGGACAGGCGAACACCGGGGAGCTGTTTTTT.

The rearrangement links TRBV4-1 to TRBJ2-7; the D gene is possibly TRBD2 (6 bases). Germline V gene lookup returns CDR1 MGHRA and CDR2 YSYEKL. The V and J ends lost 5 bases and 0 bases respectively, with 11 bases between them. This CDR3 contains 14 residues. CDR3 sequence: CASSGTLSSYEQYF. For the CDR3, the DNA is TGCGCCAGCAGCGGGACTCTGAGCTCCTACGAGCAGTACTTC.

V usage is TRBV25-1 and J usage is TRBJ1-1; D gene ambiguous. The CDR3 is made up of 11 amino acids. The germline gives CDR1 MGHDK, CDR2 SYGVNS. V was shortened by 7 bases and J by 4 bases, with 7 bases between the two germline ends. Here the CDR3 DNA reads TGTGCCAGCATACGGGGCACTGAAGCTTTCTTT. This gives the protein CASIRGTEAFF.

The chain uses TRBV28 and TRBJ1-1; the match to TRBD1 covers 9 bases. V shed 6 bases, J shed 2 bases, and the junction held 4 bases outside the gene matches. Germline assignment: CDR1 MDHEN and CDR2 SYDVKM. This CDR3 comprises 14 residues. DNA of the CDR3: TGTGCCAGCAGGCGGACAGGGGTTAACACTGAAGCTTTCTTT. It yields the protein CASRRTGVNTEAFF.

The chain recombines TRBV28 with TRBJ1-5; D not resolved. V lost 5 bases to trimming and J lost 9 bases, with 14 bases between them. CDR1 is MDHEN, CDR2 SYDVKM, per germline. The length of the CDR3 is 13 residues. The CDR3 is CASSRPVVVPQHF. CDR3 bases: TGTGCCAGCAGTCGCCCAGTTGTGGTGCCCCAGCATTTT.

This clone was observed a handful of times. V and J are TRBV5-4 and TRBJ2-1; D is ambiguous. Germline V gene sequence: CDR1 SGHNT, CDR2 YYREEE (reference sequence). This CDR3 has 13 amino acids. Trimming took 2 bases from V and 4 from J, leaving 7 bases between them. The CDR3 DNA is TGTGCCAGCAGCTTTACAGATTACAATGAGCAGTTCTTC. Its protein product is CASSFTDYNEQFF.

J is TRBJ2-7 and V is TRBV2; 8 bases align to TRBD2. The ends lost 7 bases at V and 6 bases at J; junction bases unmatched: 11. There are 14 residues in the CDR3. Germline-derived CDR1 and CDR2 are SNHLY and FYNNEI. The CDR3 is CASTPPGLVGEQYF. CDR3 DNA: TGTGCCAGCACCCCACCGGGACTAGTCGGCGAGCAGTACTTC.

This clone came up once. The V gene is TRBV28, the J gene TRBJ1-6; perhaps TRBD1 as D (5 bases). CDR3 size: 15 residues. V was shortened by 7 bases and J by 6 bases, with 16 bases between the two germline ends. Germline loops: CDR1 MDHEN, CDR2 SYDVKM. In nucleotides, the CDR3 is TGTGCCAGCAACCCGGTGGCAGGGCTTAATTCACCCCTCCACTTT. This encodes CASNPVAGLNSPLHF.

This chain connects TRBV6-5 to TRBJ1-4, with D tentatively TRBD1 (6 bases). CDR1 is MNHEY and CDR2 is SVGAGI in the germline V gene. The CDR3 spans 13 residues. V lost 6 bases, J lost 5 bases, and 10 bases lay in between. CDR3 residues: CASRNRANEKLFF. The CDR3 DNA follows: TGTGCCAGCAGAAACAGGGCGAATGAAAAACTGTTTTTT.

This clone came up a few times. The chain recombines TRBV10-2 with TRBJ1-5; D is perhaps TRBD1 (5 bases). V was pared by 5 bases and J by 5 bases, with 7 bases between. This CDR3 comprises 12 residues. Germline CDR1 reads WSHSY; CDR2 reads SAAADI. CDR3 coding DNA: TGCGCCAGCAGTTGGGGGGATCAGCCCCAGCATTTT. It encodes CASSWGDQPQHF.

The rearrangement uses TRBV3-1 (or the pseudogene TRBV3-2) and TRBJ2-3; no clear D gene. Deletions cut 0 bases from V and 0 bases from J, with 7 bases between. Germline loops: CDR1 LGHDT, CDR2 YNNKEL (reference sequence). The length of the CDR3 is 15 residues. The CDR3 nucleotides read TGTGCCAGCAGCCAAGAGCCAGTGAGCACAGATACGCAGTATTTT. As protein: CASSQEPVSTDTQYF.

This clone was found a few times. This rearrangement joins TRBV6-5 to TRBJ1-1, with 8 bases fitting TRBD1. Germline lookup yields CDR1 MNHEY and CDR2 SVGAGI. This CDR3 contains 14 residues. J gave up 1 base and V 5 bases, and 3 bases lay outside the gene matches. CDR3 sequence: CASSRQGSNTEAFF. DNA of the CDR3: TGTGCCAGCAGTCGACAGGGGTCGAACACTGAAGCTTTCTTT.

The V and J genes are TRBV10-2 and TRBJ2-1, with 9 bases lining up with TRBD1. Trimming at V came to 6 bases and at J to 2 bases, leaving 5 bases not matched to a gene. The V gene's germline CDR1 is WSHSY and CDR2 SAAADI. The CDR3 consists of 15 residues. CDR3 sequence (DNA): TGCGCCAGCAGACCCGGGACAGGGACCTACAATGAGCAGTTCTTC. This encodes CASRPGTGTYNEQFF.

The CDR3 DNA reads as TGTGCCAGCAGCTCTAGGGGACAGGGCGCTAACTATGGCTACACCTTC. This sequence encodes CASSSRGQGANYGYTF. This rearrangement joins TRBV11-2 to TRBJ1-2; 9 bases are shared with TRBD1. The CDR3 sequence is 16 residues long. The V gene's germline CDR1 is SGHAT and CDR2 FQNNGV. V shed 4 bases and J 0 bases; nucleotides not matched to a gene: 6.

The chain combines TRBV7-2 with TRBJ1-2, with D unclear. Germline-derived CDR1 and CDR2 are SGHTA and FQGNSA. The CDR3 totals 16 residues. The V end was cut by 6 bases, the J end by 2 bases, with 19 bases between. CDR3 DNA sequence: TGTGCCAGCAGGGGGTTTGAGGGCCTAAACAACTATGGCTACACCTTC. Encoded protein: CASRGFEGLNNYGYTF. The whole variable domain, filled in from reference TRBV7-2 and TRBJ1-2, reads GAGVSQSPSNKVTEKGKDVELRCDPISGHTALYWYRQSLGQGLEFLIYFQGNSAPDKSGLPSDRFSAERTGGSVSTLTIQRTQQEDSAVYLCASRGFEGLNNYGYTFGSGTRLTVV.

The chain links TRBV28 to TRBJ1-1, with TRBD1 matching 9 bases. Germline CDR1 reads MDHEN; CDR2 reads SYDVKM. The CDR3 has 16 amino acids. V trimming: 3 bases; J trimming: 0 bases; junction bases outside the gene matches: 5. CDR3 sequence reads: CASSFRDRELNTEAFF. The DNA for the CDR3 is TGTGCCAGCAGTTTCCGGGACAGGGAACTGAACACTGAAGCTTTCTTT.

V gene TRBV5-1 combines with J gene TRBJ2-6, with D possibly TRBD2 on 6 matching bases. Trimming removed 4 bases from V and 2 bases from J, with 16 bases in between. The CDR3 is 17 residues long. Germline V gene sequence: CDR1 SGHRS, CDR2 YFSETQ. The CDR3 is CASSETGTGAGANVLTF. Written as DNA, the CDR3 is TGCGCCAGCAGCGAAACCGGGACTGGTGCTGGGGCCAACGTCCTGACTTTC.

This chain uses TRBV2 with TRBJ2-7; D perhaps matches TRBD1 (6 bases). Trimming removed 4 bases at V and 6 bases at J, with 7 bases between. The CDR3 runs 11 residues. Germline CDR1 is SNHLY and CDR2 is FYNNEI. The chain's CDR3 is CASSVGGEQYF. The CDR3 DNA reads as TGTGCCAGCAGTGTAGGGGGCGAGCAGTACTTC. Full variable domain (missing parts from reference TRBV2 and TRBJ2-7): EPEVTQTPSHQVTQMGQEVILRCVPISNHLYFYWYRQILGQKVEFLVSFYNNEISEKSEIFDDQFSVERPDGSNFTLKIRSTKLEDSAMYFCASSVGGEQYFGPGTRLTVT.

This clone was seen once. The V call is TRBV6-5, the J call TRBJ2-5; 10 bases match TRBD2. This CDR3 is built from 16 residues. Germline V lookup: CDR1 MNHEY, CDR2 SVGAGI. Unmatched junction bases numbered 9, after V lost 0 bases and J lost 8 bases. DNA for the CDR3: TGTGCCAGCAGTTACTCGCAGTCGCTAGCGGGAGCCACCCAGTACTTC. As protein: CASSYSQSLAGATQYF.

The rearrangement joins TRBV18 to TRBJ1-1, with D uncertain. V was shortened by 3 bases and J by 2 bases, with 16 bases between the two germline ends. This CDR3 comprises 16 residues. Looked up from germline, CDR1 is KGHSH and CDR2 is LQKENI. The CDR3: CASSPSTPGFNTEAFF. The CDR3 region has the DNA TGTGCCAGCTCACCGTCAACACCGGGTTTCAACACTGAAGCTTTCTTT.

This clone was seen only once. V usage is TRBV27 and J usage is TRBJ2-1; perhaps TRBD1 as D (5 bases). The germline V gene encodes CDR1 MNHEY and CDR2 SMNVEV (reference sequence). The CDR3 sequence is 15 residues long. V was pared by 7 bases and J by 4 bases, with 17 bases between. CDR3 sequence reads: CASKGVTNEYNEQFF. DNA of the CDR3: TGTGCCAGCAAAGGGGTTACCAACGAGTACAATGAGCAGTTCTTC.